A single sample is the source of the 4 T cell receptor beta chains below, sequenced in a study of blood T cell repertoires in COVID-19. Produced via immunoSEQ multiplex PCR; TCRdb's table is partial and in-frame only. The sample contains 300,000 or so clones, approximately 86% of which appear only once. Sequenced input: PBMCs or T cells enriched from blood (not recorded which). The receptors stem from a woman aged 40 to 50 with acute COVID-19.

The chain couples TRBV4-2 to TRBJ1-1; TRBD1 matches at 7 bases. Losses at the gene ends were 2 bases for V and 8 bases for J; bases not matched to a gene: 8. The length of the CDR3 is 14 residues. In germline, CDR1 is LGHNA, CDR2 YNFKEQ. Here the CDR3 reads CASSQMWETGEAFF. CDR3 DNA sequence: TGTGCCAGCAGCCAAATGTGGGAGACAGGGGAAGCTTTCTTT.

The chain uses TRBV19 and TRBJ2-5, with TRBD2 matching 13 bases. Per germline, CDR1 LNHDA and CDR2 SQIVND (reference sequence). CDR3 length equals 15 residues. V was pared by 10 bases and J by 2 bases, with 7 bases of the junction left unmatched. Here the CDR3 reads CATGTSGVVQETQYF. CDR3 nucleotide sequence: TGTGCCACCGGGACTAGCGGGGTGGTTCAAGAGACCCAGTACTTC.

V gene TRBV4-3 combines with J gene TRBJ2-7, with TRBD1 matching 8 bases. V lost 0 bases and J lost 2; bases outside the gene matches: 12. The CDR3 spans 18 residues. Germline CDR1 and CDR2: LGHNA and YSLEER. This CDR3 reads CASSQDVVYGTGAYEQYF. The CDR3 region has the DNA TGCGCCAGCAGCCAAGATGTCGTCTACGGGACAGGAGCCTACGAGCAGTACTTC.

The chain joins TRBV4-1 to TRBJ1-2; D may be TRBD1 (5 bases). The CDR3 covers 17 residues. The V end was cut by 0 bases, the J end by 1 base, with 15 bases between. CDR1 is MGHRA and CDR2 is YSYEKL in the germline V gene. Here the CDR3 DNA reads TGCGCCAGCAGCCAAGATGGCGGGCAGGGAGGTAACTATGGCTACACCTTC. Translated: CASSQDGGQGGNYGYTF.